The rows below give T cell receptor beta chains drawn from one sample of a study of human T cells and chemical hapten exposure. One entry per CDR3 protein results from TCRdb running MiXCR on the RACE reads. The repertoire has 150,000 to 200,000 distinct CDR3 sequences, roughly 15% of them found once; the top ten carry 1.7%. The source was whole blood, collected in connection with sensitization to the hapten diphenylcyclopropenone (DPC). Receptor source: a woman aged 30 to 39 with alopecia areata. Some clones in this sample may be carry-over from other donors' samples. The CDR3 runs from the conserved cysteine through the conserved F or W. Each record gives: clone size, V gene, J gene, D gene, CDR3 DNA, CDR3 protein. D genes are given only for firm matches. Size is stated for part of the rows, as once, few or many counts, or as a class when the clone is expanded.

size: many
V: TRBV29-1
J: TRBJ2-5
D: .
DNA: TGCAGCGTAGCCGGGGTTCAGGAGACCCAGTACTTC
CDR3: CSVAGVQETQYF

size: few
V: TRBV29-1
J: TRBJ2-5
D: .
DNA: TGCAGCGTTGTGTTGGAAAACCACCACCTCCAAGAGACCCAGTACTTC
CDR3: CSVVLENHHLQETQYF

size: .
V: TRBV29-1
J: TRBJ2-3
D: .
DNA: TGCAGCGCGTCGGGCCGAAGCACAGATACGCAGTATTTT
CDR3: CSASGRSTDTQYF

size: few
V: TRBV6-2/TRBV6-3
J: TRBJ2-1
D: .
DNA: TGTGCCAGCAGTTATTTCGGATACAATGAGCAGTTCTTC
CDR3: CASSYFGYNEQFF

size: few
V: TRBV4-2
J: TRBJ1-2
D: .
DNA: TGTGCCAGCAGCCAAGTATGGGAGGGGAACTATGGCTACACCTTC
CDR3: CASSQVWEGNYGYTF

size: .
V: TRBV9
J: TRBJ2-5
D: TRBD1
DNA: TGTGCCAGCAGCGTTACGGGACAGGGCTACCAAGAGACCCAGTACTTC
CDR3: CASSVTGQGYQETQYF

size: few
V: TRBV20-1
J: TRBJ2-3
D: TRBD2
DNA: TGCAGTGGGAGCGACTCTAGCGGGGGTCGGAGGGGCACAGATACGCAGTATTTT
CDR3: CSGSDSSGGRRGTDTQYF

size: .
V: TRBV9
J: TRBJ2-7
D: .
DNA: TGTGCCAGCAGCGTAGATACTGGGGCCTACGAGCAGTACTTC
CDR3: CASSVDTGAYEQYF

size: few
V: TRBV5-1
J: TRBJ1-1
D: .
DNA: TGCGCCAGCAGCTTCAACGGTGAAAGCACTGAAGCTTTCTTT
CDR3: CASSFNGESTEAFF

size: .
V: TRBV6-2/TRBV6-3
J: TRBJ1-1
D: TRBD1
DNA: TGTGCCAGCAGTGGAGACAGGGGGCGATATACTGAAGCTTTCTTT
CDR3: CASSGDRGRYTEAFF

size: few
V: TRBV7-9
J: TRBJ2-3
D: TRBD2
DNA: TGTGCCAGCAGCTTAGGCGTAAGCGGGATGGGCACGCAGTATTTT
CDR3: CASSLGVSGMGTQYF

size: .
V: TRBV7-9
J: TRBJ2-1
D: TRBD1
DNA: TGTGCCAGCAGCTCCCGACAGGGGGCGCAGAATGAGCAGTTCTTC
CDR3: CASSSRQGAQNEQFF

size: few
V: TRBV19
J: TRBJ1-5
D: .
DNA: TGTGCCAGTACCCCTGGCGAGGGAAATCAGCCCCAGCATTTT
CDR3: CASTPGEGNQPQHF

size: .
V: TRBV20-1
J: TRBJ2-3
D: .
DNA: TGCAGTGCTAATTGGAGAACAGATACGCAGTATTTT
CDR3: CSANWRTDTQYF

size: .
V: TRBV7-8
J: TRBJ2-2
D: .
DNA: TGTGCCAGCAGCCCCTGGGGACAACCCACCGGGGAGCTGTTTTTT
CDR3: CASSPWGQPTGELFF

size: .
V: TRBV28
J: TRBJ1-5
D: .
DNA: TGTGCCAGCAGTCCCGGGCAGGAGCAGCCCCAGCATTTT
CDR3: CASSPGQEQPQHF

size: many
V: TRBV6-5
J: TRBJ2-5
D: .
DNA: TGTGCCAGCAGTTACTCGGGCCAAGAGACCCAGTACTTC
CDR3: CASSYSGQETQYF

size: .
V: TRBV7-2
J: TRBJ2-6
D: .
DNA: TGTGCCAGCAGACGGACGGACCGTGGGGCCAACGTCCTGACTTTC
CDR3: CASRRTDRGANVLTF

size: .
V: TRBV15
J: TRBJ2-2
D: TRBD1
DNA: TGTGCCACCAGCAGGGGACAGGGTGGGTCCGGGGAGCTGTTTTTT
CDR3: CATSRGQGGSGELFF

size: .
V: TRBV7-9
J: TRBJ1-1
D: .
DNA: TGTGCCAGCAGCCCCGGACCGGTCGAAGCTTTCTTT
CDR3: CASSPGPVEAFF

size: few
V: TRBV5-1
J: TRBJ1-4
D: TRBD1
DNA: TGCGCCAGCAGCCACGACCGGGACAGTGAAAAACTGTTTTTT
CDR3: CASSHDRDSEKLFF

size: .
V: TRBV7-9
J: TRBJ1-2
D: TRBD1
DNA: TGTGCCAGCAGCACGGGGACAGGGCCAGAGAAATTC
CDR3: CASSTGTGPEKF

size: .
V: TRBV7-6
J: TRBJ2-3
D: .
DNA: TGTGCCAGCAGCTTAATGTTAAGGGGGGGCCGGGAAGATACGCAGTATTTT
CDR3: CASSLMLRGGREDTQYF

size: .
V: TRBV6-6
J: TRBJ1-1
D: .
DNA: TGTGCCAGCAGTTCCCACACTGACACTGAAGCTTTCTTT
CDR3: CASSSHTDTEAFF

size: .
V: TRBV6-2/TRBV6-3
J: TRBJ2-3
D: .
DNA: TGTGCCAGCAGTAAAGATCACGGAGATACGCAGTATTTT
CDR3: CASSKDHGDTQYF

size: .
V: TRBV7-9
J: TRBJ1-2
D: .
DNA: TGTGCCCTCTTCGTGGGGACACGGGGTTACACCTTC
CDR3: CALFVGTRGYTF

size: .
V: TRBV10-3
J: TRBJ2-7
D: .
DNA: TGTGCCCACTCTTTAGGGACCTCCTACGAGCAGTACTTC
CDR3: CAHSLGTSYEQYF

size: few
V: TRBV11-2
J: TRBJ2-7
D: TRBD1
DNA: TGTGCCAGCAGCTCAGGGACAGGGGGTTTCTACGAGCAGTACTTC
CDR3: CASSSGTGGFYEQYF

size: many
V: TRBV5-1
J: TRBJ1-1
D: TRBD1
DNA: TGCGCCAGCAGCCCACCGGGACAGTCGAACACTGAAGCTTTCTTT
CDR3: CASSPPGQSNTEAFF

size: .
V: TRBV7-2
J: TRBJ1-6
D: TRBD1
DNA: TGTGCCAGCAGCTTAGTAGGGACAGGGAGTTCACCCCTCCACTTT
CDR3: CASSLVGTGSSPLHF

size: few
V: TRBV11-1
J: TRBJ2-7
D: .
DNA: TGTGCCAGCAGCTTAGCCAGGGACTACGAGCAGTACTTC
CDR3: CASSLARDYEQYF

size: .
V: TRBV18
J: TRBJ2-7
D: .
DNA: TGTGCCAGCTCACCGCGCGGGCTTTCCTACGAGCAGTACTTC
CDR3: CASSPRGLSYEQYF

size: few
V: TRBV7-2
J: TRBJ2-1
D: TRBD2
DNA: TGTGCCAGCAGTTATACTAGCGGGAGTTACAATGAGCAGTTCTTC
CDR3: CASSYTSGSYNEQFF

size: .
V: TRBV2
J: TRBJ1-3
D: .
DNA: TGTGCCAGCAATGGGGGGATTGGAAACACCATATATTTT
CDR3: CASNGGIGNTIYF

size: .
V: TRBV20-1
J: TRBJ2-2
D: TRBD2
DNA: TGCAGTGCTAGTAACGCGGGGGTGGGCACCGGGGAGCTGTTTTTT
CDR3: CSASNAGVGTGELFF

size: .
V: TRBV7-6
J: TRBJ2-3
D: TRBD1
DNA: TGTGCCAGCAGCCGGGGACAGGGGTTCACAGATACGCAGTATTTT
CDR3: CASSRGQGFTDTQYF

size: few
V: TRBV5-4
J: TRBJ1-4
D: .
DNA: TGTGCCAGCAGCCCCAGTGCAACTAATGAAAAACTGTTTTTT
CDR3: CASSPSATNEKLFF

size: .
V: TRBV5-1
J: TRBJ2-3
D: .
DNA: TGCGCCAGCAGCTTGGGCGGGTTTCCAGATACGCAGTATTTT
CDR3: CASSLGGFPDTQYF

size: .
V: TRBV10-3
J: TRBJ1-6
D: .
DNA: TGTGCCATCAGTGGCGCAACAGGAACGGGTAATTCACCCCTCCACTTT
CDR3: CAISGATGTGNSPLHF

size: .
V: TRBV2
J: TRBJ2-3
D: .
DNA: TGTGCCAACAGGGTGGGTTCTAGCACAGATACGCAGTATTTT
CDR3: CANRVGSSTDTQYF

size: .
V: TRBV3-1
J: TRBJ2-1
D: TRBD2
DNA: TGTGCCAGCAGCCAAGAAGTACTAGCGGGAGCCGATGAGCAGTTCTTC
CDR3: CASSQEVLAGADEQFF

size: many
V: TRBV7-9
J: TRBJ2-7
D: TRBD1
DNA: TGTGCCAGCAGCCGCAGGACAGGGACCTACGAGCAGTACTTC
CDR3: CASSRRTGTYEQYF

size: .
V: TRBV6-5
J: TRBJ2-1
D: .
DNA: TGTGCCAGCAGTTACTCGGAGATGTACTCCTACAATGAGCAGTTCTTC
CDR3: CASSYSEMYSYNEQFF

size: many
V: TRBV5-6
J: TRBJ2-2
D: TRBD1
DNA: TGTGCCAGCAGCTTGGTAGGGGGCCCGAACACCGGGGAGCTGTTTTTT
CDR3: CASSLVGGPNTGELFF

size: once
V: TRBV21-1
J: TRBJ2-2
D: .
DNA: TGTGCCTCCGAGTCACTAACGAACACCGGGGAGCTGTTTTTT
CDR3: CASESLTNTGELFF

size: .
V: TRBV29-1
J: TRBJ2-3
D: TRBD2
DNA: TGCAGCGTTGACGGACTAGCGGGATCCACAGATACGCAGTATTTT
CDR3: CSVDGLAGSTDTQYF

size: .
V: TRBV20-1
J: TRBJ2-1
D: .
DNA: TGCAGTGCTAGGGCCGGCGGCGGGGACTACAATGAGCAGTTCTTC
CDR3: CSARAGGGDYNEQFF

size: .
V: TRBV20-1
J: TRBJ2-3
D: .
DNA: TGCAGTGCTAGAGATATCGAGGATACGCAGTATTTT
CDR3: CSARDIEDTQYF

size: .
V: TRBV29-1
J: TRBJ2-4
D: TRBD1
DNA: TGCAGCGTTACCTCTGACAGGGGCAAAAACATTCAGTACTTC
CDR3: CSVTSDRGKNIQYF

size: .
V: TRBV18
J: TRBJ2-3
D: TRBD1
DNA: TGTGCCAGCTCACCCCGAGACAGGGCTCGCACAGATACGCAGTATTTT
CDR3: CASSPRDRARTDTQYF

size: few
V: TRBV6-2/TRBV6-3
J: TRBJ1-1
D: .
DNA: TGTGCCAGCAGCCCCGGACTCGGGGGCACTGAAGCTTTCTTT
CDR3: CASSPGLGGTEAFF

size: .
V: TRBV4-1
J: TRBJ2-2
D: .
DNA: TGCGCCAGCAGCCAGGGGAACAGGGAATTGGCTCGGGGAACCGGGGAGCTGTTTTTT
CDR3: CASSQGNRELARGTGELFF

size: .
V: TRBV6-6
J: TRBJ2-7
D: TRBD2
DNA: TGTGCCAGCAGTTACCCGGGAGGGCCCAACGAGCAGTACTTC
CDR3: CASSYPGGPNEQYF

size: .
V: TRBV7-8
J: TRBJ1-1
D: .
DNA: TGTGCCAGCAGCTTAGAACAGGGAAGCACTGAAGCTTTCTTT
CDR3: CASSLEQGSTEAFF

size: many
V: TRBV28
J: TRBJ2-7
D: .
DNA: TGTGCCAGCAGCCCGGGGGACTACGAGCAGTACTTC
CDR3: CASSPGDYEQYF

size: .
V: TRBV5-1
J: TRBJ2-5
D: .
DNA: TGCGCCAGCAGGGATTATGAGACCCAGTACTTC
CDR3: CASRDYETQYF